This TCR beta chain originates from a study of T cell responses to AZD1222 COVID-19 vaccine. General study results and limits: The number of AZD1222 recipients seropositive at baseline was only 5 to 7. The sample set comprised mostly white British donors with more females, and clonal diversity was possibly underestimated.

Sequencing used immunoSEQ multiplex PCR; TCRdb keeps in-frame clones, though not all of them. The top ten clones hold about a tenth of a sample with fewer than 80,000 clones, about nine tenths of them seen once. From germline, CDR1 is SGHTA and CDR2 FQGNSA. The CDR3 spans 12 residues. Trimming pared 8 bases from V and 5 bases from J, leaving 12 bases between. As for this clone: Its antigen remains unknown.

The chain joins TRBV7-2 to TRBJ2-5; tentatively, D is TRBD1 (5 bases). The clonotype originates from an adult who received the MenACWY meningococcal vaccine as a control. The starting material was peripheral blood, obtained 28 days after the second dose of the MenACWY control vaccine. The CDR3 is CASGRPGETQYF. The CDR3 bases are TGTGCCAGCGGCCGACCAGGGGAGACCCAGTACTTC. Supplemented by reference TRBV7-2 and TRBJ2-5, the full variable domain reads GAGVSQSPSNKVTEKGKDVELRCDPISGHTALYWYRQSLGQGLEFLIYFQGNSAPDKSGLPSDRFSAERTGGSVSTLTIQRTQQEDSAVYLCASGRPGETQYFGPGTRLLVL.